The rows below give T cell receptor beta chains drawn from one sample of a study of cytomegalovirus exposure and HLA in healthy donors. The method was immunoSEQ multiplex PCR; TCRdb's version includes in-frame clones alone and lacks a portion of them. The table includes about 200,000 clones, roughly 85% detected once. Sequenced material: PBMCs. The receptors stem from a woman between 45 and 60 years old in good health and CMV-seronegative. The CDR3 runs from the conserved cysteine through the conserved F or W. D genes are given only for firm matches. Some rows mark clone size as missing; the rest say once, few, many or name a class of expanded clone.

clone size,V gene,D gene,J gene,CDR3 protein,CDR3 DNA
NA,TRBV2,NA,TRBJ1-3,CASTSSLVGRSGNTIYF,TGTGCCAGTACATCTAGCCTTGTGGGGAGATCTGGAAACACCATATATTTT
NA,TRBV5-1,TRBD1,TRBJ2-3,CASSRGQGASSDTQYF,TGCGCCAGCAGCCGAGGACAGGGGGCGTCCTCGGATACGCAGTATTTT
NA,TRBV11-2,NA,TRBJ2-5,CASSLGGHETQYF,TGTGCCAGCAGCTTAGGGGGCCACGAGACCCAGTACTTC
NA,TRBV11-3,NA,TRBJ2-1,CASSPPGSYNEQFF,TGTGCCAGCAGCCCACCCGGGTCATACAATGAGCAGTTCTTC
few,TRBV5-6,TRBD2,TRBJ2-7,CASSPSGGLGYEQYF,TGTGCCAGCAGCCCCAGCGGGGGGCTTGGGTACGAGCAGTACTTC
NA,TRBV27,TRBD1,TRBJ1-5,CASSFGGQGSQPQHF,TGTGCCAGCAGTTTCGGGGGACAGGGGTCTCAGCCCCAGCATTTT
once,TRBV19,TRBD1,TRBJ1-5,CASSTGQGVWSNQPQHF,TGTGCCAGTAGTACCGGACAGGGGGTTTGGAGCAATCAGCCCCAGCATTTT
NA,TRBV5-8,NA,TRBJ2-7,CASSFSGGNFREQYF,TGTGCCAGCAGCTTCTCTGGGGGGAATTTCCGCGAGCAGTACTTC
few,TRBV6-1,NA,TRBJ1-1,CASSSNRVSEAFF,TGTGCCAGCAGCTCCAACAGGGTCTCTGAAGCTTTCTTT
NA,TRBV28,NA,TRBJ1-3,CASSLSGSSGNTIYF,TGTGCCAGCAGTTTATCGGGGTCTTCTGGAAACACCATATATTTT
NA,TRBV27,TRBD1,TRBJ2-3,CASSPWDSADTQYF,TGTGCCAGCAGTCCATGGGACAGCGCGGATACGCAGTATTTT
NA,TRBV6-1,NA,TRBJ2-1,CASYLGEQFF,TGTGCCAGCTACCTCGGTGAGCAGTTCTTC
NA,TRBV11-2,NA,TRBJ2-2,CASSPWGGDDTGELFF,TGTGCCAGCAGTCCCTGGGGAGGAGATGACACCGGGGAGCTGTTTTTT
once,TRBV7-9,TRBD2,TRBJ2-7,CASSPGGEKYSYEQYF,TGTGCCAGCAGCCCGGGGGGGGAAAAATACTCCTACGAGCAGTACTTC
few,TRBV7-2,NA,TRBJ1-1,CASSLRSTEAFF,TGTGCCAGCAGCTTAAGGAGCACTGAAGCTTTCTTT
few,TRBV18,TRBD1,TRBJ1-4,CASSRTGANEKLFF,TGTGCCAGCTCAAGGACAGGGGCTAATGAAAAACTGTTTTTT
NA,TRBV30,NA,TRBJ1-3,CAWSAGPYSGNTIYF,TGTGCCTGGAGTGCAGGGCCTTACTCTGGAAACACCATATATTTT
NA,TRBV5-4,NA,TRBJ1-4,CASSLVGGGPSDEKLFF,TGTGCCAGCAGCTTGGTAGGGGGGGGTCCCTCGGACGAGAAACTGTTTTTT
NA,TRBV28,TRBD1,TRBJ1-5,CASSLYRGLRRVYNQPQHF,TGTGCCAGCAGTTTATACAGGGGGCTGAGGAGAGTCTACAATCAGCCCCAGCATTTT
NA,TRBV2,TRBD2,TRBJ2-5,CASSGLAAQGTQYF,TGTGCCAGCAGTGGACTAGCGGCCCAAGGGACCCAGTACTTC
NA,TRBV6-6,NA,TRBJ2-1,CASSPRGFNEQFF,TGTGCCAGCAGTCCCCGAGGGTTCAATGAGCAGTTCTTC
NA,TRBV6-5,NA,TRBJ2-7,CASSGYSRGYEQYF,TGTGCCAGCAGTGGGTACAGTCGGGGGTACGAGCAGTACTTC
NA,TRBV5-4,NA,TRBJ2-5,CASSPPGRPETQYF,TGTGCCAGCAGCCCACCCGGTCGTCCGGAGACCCAGTACTTC
NA,TRBV19,NA,TRBJ2-1,CASSRRQRTYNEQFF,TGTGCCAGTAGCCGTCGCCAGCGAACGTACAATGAGCAGTTCTTC
NA,TRBV27,TRBD2,TRBJ2-1,CASSLSGREGSEQFF,TGTGCCAGCAGTTTATCGGGTCGGGAGGGCAGTGAGCAGTTCTTC
NA,TRBV2,TRBD1,TRBJ1-5,CASSPDRGNQPQHF,TGTGCCAGCAGTCCTGACAGGGGAAATCAGCCCCAGCATTTT
NA,TRBV4-3,TRBD2,TRBJ2-7,CASSQAHPAGVAKTYEQYF,TGCGCCAGCAGCCAAGCCCACCCGGCGGGGGTAGCGAAGACCTACGAGCAGTACTTC
few,TRBV5-4,TRBD2,TRBJ2-2,CASSLVREGSGELFF,TGTGCCAGCAGCTTGGTACGGGAGGGCTCCGGGGAGCTGTTTTTT
NA,TRBV7-9,TRBD2,TRBJ2-7,CASSSSKLAGSYEQYF,TGTGCCAGCAGCTCCAGTAAGCTAGCGGGGAGCTACGAGCAGTACTTC
NA,TRBV18,NA,TRBJ2-2,CASSPRDSRATGELFF,TGTGCCAGCTCACCAAGGGACTCCAGAGCGACCGGGGAGCTGTTTTTT
few,TRBV6-4,NA,TRBJ1-5,CASSEESNQPQHF,TGTGCCAGCAGTGAAGAGAGCAATCAGCCCCAGCATTTT
NA,TRBV19,TRBD2,TRBJ2-1,CASTPAGRAYNEQFF,TGTGCCAGTACCCCGGCCGGGAGGGCCTACAATGAGCAGTTCTTC
NA,TRBV25-1,NA,TRBJ2-2,CASSEGLHFTGELFF,TGTGCCAGCAGTGAGGGACTCCATTTCACCGGGGAGCTGTTTTTT
NA,TRBV5-5,TRBD2,TRBJ2-7,CASSFGTSAYEQYF,TGTGCCAGCAGCTTCGGGACTAGCGCTTACGAGCAGTACTTC
NA,TRBV7-2,NA,TRBJ1-6,CARPQSDTETNNSPLHF,TGTGCTAGACCACAATCCGACACGGAAACAAATAATTCACCCCTCCACTTT
NA,TRBV18,NA,TRBJ2-7,CASSPTLGLPYEQYF,TGTGCCAGCTCACCAACTTTGGGGCTGCCCTACGAGCAGTACTTC
NA,TRBV30,TRBD1,TRBJ2-7,CAWRPAGTGSLYEQYF,TGTGCCTGGAGGCCCGCAGGGACAGGGAGTTTGTACGAGCAGTACTTC
NA,TRBV6-5,NA,TRBJ2-7,CASSPNRQSYEQYF,TGTGCCAGCAGCCCCAACCGACAATCCTACGAGCAGTACTTC
NA,TRBV5-1,NA,TRBJ1-6,CASSLAGGIRNNSPLHF,TGCGCCAGCAGCTTGGCCGGAGGGATAAGAAATAATTCACCCCTCCACTTT
NA,TRBV6-1,NA,TRBJ2-3,CASSVGLGTQYF,TGTGCCAGCAGTGTGGGGCTGGGTACGCAGTATTTT
NA,TRBV2,TRBD2,TRBJ2-1,CASTGTSGKTYNEQFF,TGTGCCAGCACCGGGACTAGCGGGAAAACCTACAATGAGCAGTTCTTC
once,TRBV28,TRBD1,TRBJ1-2,CASSGDRVLPPGYTF,TGTGCCAGCAGCGGGGACAGGGTCCTCCCTCCTGGCTACACCTTC